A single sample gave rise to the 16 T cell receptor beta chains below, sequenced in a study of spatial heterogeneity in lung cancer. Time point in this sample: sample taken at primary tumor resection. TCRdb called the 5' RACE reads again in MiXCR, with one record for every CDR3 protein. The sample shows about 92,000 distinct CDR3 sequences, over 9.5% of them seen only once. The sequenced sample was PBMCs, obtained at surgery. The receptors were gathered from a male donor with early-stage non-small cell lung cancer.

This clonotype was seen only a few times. As DNA, the CDR3 is TGTGCCAGCAGTTACTTTATCGCGGGACGGGGGAAAGCAATGGGTGAGCAGTTCTTC. Protein: CASSYFIAGRGKAMGEQFF. The chain carries TRBV6-2 or TRBV6-3 and TRBJ2-1; tentative D call: TRBD2 (6 bases). CDR1 is MNHEY and CDR2 is SVGEGT in the germline V gene. Trimming stripped 1 base from V and 9 bases from J, with 28 bases between. The CDR3 has 19 amino acids.

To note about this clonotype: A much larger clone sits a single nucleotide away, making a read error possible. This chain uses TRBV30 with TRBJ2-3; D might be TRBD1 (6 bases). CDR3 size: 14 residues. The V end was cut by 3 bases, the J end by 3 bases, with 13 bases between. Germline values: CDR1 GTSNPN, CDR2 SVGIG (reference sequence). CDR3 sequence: CAWRGRGRTDTQYF. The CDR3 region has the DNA TGTGCCTGGAGGGGCAGGGGACGGACAGATACGCAGTATTTT.

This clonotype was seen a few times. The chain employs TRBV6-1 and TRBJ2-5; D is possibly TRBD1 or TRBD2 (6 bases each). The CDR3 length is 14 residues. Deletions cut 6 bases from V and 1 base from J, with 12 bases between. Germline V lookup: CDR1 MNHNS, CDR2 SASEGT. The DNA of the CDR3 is TGTGCCAGCAGCGAGGGGGGACCCCAAGAGACCCAGTACTTC. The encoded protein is CASSEGGPQETQYF.

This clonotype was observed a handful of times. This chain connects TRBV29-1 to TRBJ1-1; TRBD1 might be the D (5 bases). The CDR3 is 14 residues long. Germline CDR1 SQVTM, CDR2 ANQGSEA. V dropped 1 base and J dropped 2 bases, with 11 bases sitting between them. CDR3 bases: TGCAGCGTTGAAGGAAGGACATTTAACACTGAAGCTTTCTTT. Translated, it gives CSVEGRTFNTEAFF.

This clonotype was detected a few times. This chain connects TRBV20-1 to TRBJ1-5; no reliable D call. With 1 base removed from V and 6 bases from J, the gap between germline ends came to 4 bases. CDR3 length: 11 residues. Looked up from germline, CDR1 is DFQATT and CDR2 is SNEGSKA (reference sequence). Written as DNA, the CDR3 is TGCAGTGCTAGAGGTTCTCAGCCCCAGCATTTT. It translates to CSARGSQPQHF.

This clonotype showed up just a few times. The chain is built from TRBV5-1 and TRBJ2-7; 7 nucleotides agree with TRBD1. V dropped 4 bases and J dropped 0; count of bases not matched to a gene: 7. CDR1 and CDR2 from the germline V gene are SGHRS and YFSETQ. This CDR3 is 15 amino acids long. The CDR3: CASSPQTGSSYEQYF. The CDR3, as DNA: TGCGCCAGCAGCCCTCAGACAGGGAGCTCCTACGAGCAGTACTTC.

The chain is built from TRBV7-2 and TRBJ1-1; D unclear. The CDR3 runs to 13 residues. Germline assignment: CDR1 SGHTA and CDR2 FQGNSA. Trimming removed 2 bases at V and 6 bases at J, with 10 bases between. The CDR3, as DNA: TGTGCCAGCAGCTTAAGAATGTGGGCTGAAGCTTTCTTT. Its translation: CASSLRMWAEAFF. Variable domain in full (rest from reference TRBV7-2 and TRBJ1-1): GAGVSQSPSNKVTEKGKDVELRCDPISGHTALYWYRQSLGQGLEFLIYFQGNSAPDKSGLPSDRFSAERTGGSVSTLTIQRTQQEDSAVYLCASSLRMWAEAFFGQGTRLTVV.

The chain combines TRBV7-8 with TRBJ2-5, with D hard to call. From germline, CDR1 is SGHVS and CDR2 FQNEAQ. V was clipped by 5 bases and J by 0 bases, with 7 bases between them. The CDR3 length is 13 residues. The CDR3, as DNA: TGTGCCAGCAGCCCCGGGCACCAAGAGACCCAGTACTTC. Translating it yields CASSPGHQETQYF.

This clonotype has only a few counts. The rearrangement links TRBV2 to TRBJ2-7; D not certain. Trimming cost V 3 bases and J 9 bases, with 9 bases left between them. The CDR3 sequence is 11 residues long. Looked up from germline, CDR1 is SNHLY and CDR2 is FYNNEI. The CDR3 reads CASSDEQLQYF. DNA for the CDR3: TGTGCCAGCAGTGATGAGCAGCTGCAGTACTTC.

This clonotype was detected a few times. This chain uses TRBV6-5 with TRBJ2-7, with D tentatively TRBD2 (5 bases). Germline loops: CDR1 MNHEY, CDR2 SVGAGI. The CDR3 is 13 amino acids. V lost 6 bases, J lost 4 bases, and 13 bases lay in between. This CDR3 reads CASRNGGFYEQYF. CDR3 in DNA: TGTGCCAGCAGAAACGGCGGGTTTTACGAGCAGTACTTC.

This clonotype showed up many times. CDR3: CSATSGGITDTQYF. DNA for the CDR3: TGCAGTGCTACTAGCGGGGGAATTACAGATACGCAGTATTTT. The chain employs TRBV20-1 and TRBJ2-3, with TRBD2 matching 10 bases. CDR1 and CDR2 (germline): DFQATT, SNEGSKA (reference sequence). Germline trimming cut 4 bases from V and 3 bases from J; bases unmatched to any gene: 4. The CDR3 extends over 14 amino acids.

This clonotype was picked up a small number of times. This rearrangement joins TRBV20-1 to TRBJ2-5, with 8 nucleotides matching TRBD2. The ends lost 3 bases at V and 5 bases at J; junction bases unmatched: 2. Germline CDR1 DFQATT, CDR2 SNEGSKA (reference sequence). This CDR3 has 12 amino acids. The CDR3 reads CSASGRVETQYF. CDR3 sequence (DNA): TGCAGTGCTAGCGGGAGGGTTGAGACCCAGTACTTC.

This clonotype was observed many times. The CDR3 loop is CASSEAHSRSPLHF. The CDR3 nucleotides are TGTGCCAGCAGTGAAGCTCACTCGAGGTCACCCCTCCACTTT. The chain recombines TRBV2 with TRBJ1-6; unclear D gene. The CDR3 is made up of 14 amino acids. Trimming took 0 bases from V and 10 from J, leaving 10 bases between them. Germline V gene lookup returns CDR1 SNHLY and CDR2 FYNNEI.

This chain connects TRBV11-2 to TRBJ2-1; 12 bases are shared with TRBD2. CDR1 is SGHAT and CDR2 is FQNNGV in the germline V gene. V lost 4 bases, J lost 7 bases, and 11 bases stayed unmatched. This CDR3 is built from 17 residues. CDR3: CASSSGKTSGRVNEQFF. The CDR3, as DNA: TGTGCCAGCAGCTCAGGGAAGACTAGCGGGAGAGTGAATGAGCAGTTCTTC.

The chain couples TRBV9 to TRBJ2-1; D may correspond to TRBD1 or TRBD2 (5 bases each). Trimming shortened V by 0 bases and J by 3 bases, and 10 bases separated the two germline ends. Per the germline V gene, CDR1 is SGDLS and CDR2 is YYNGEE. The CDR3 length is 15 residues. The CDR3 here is CASSVEGTLYNEQFF. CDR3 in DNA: TGTGCCAGCAGCGTAGAGGGGACCCTCTACAATGAGCAGTTCTTC.

The CDR3 DNA follows: TGTGCCAGCAGCTTAGTAGCGGGAGCCCCAGATACGCAGTATTTT. This codes for CASSLVAGAPDTQYF. The chain couples TRBV7-6 to TRBJ2-3; TRBD2 matches at 9 bases. The ends lost 1 base at V and 4 bases at J; junction bases unmatched: 3. This CDR3 has 15 amino acids. The germline V gene encodes CDR1 SGHVS and CDR2 FNYEAQ.